This entry lists 21 T cell receptor beta chains sequenced from one sample in a study of T cell repertoires in cytomegalovirus infection. TCRdb reprocessed the reads via MiXCR and lists one record per CDR3 protein. The repertoire holds fewer than 300,000 distinct CDR3 sequences, with about 26% as singletons. Sequenced sample: PBMCs. These receptor sequences come from a human donor in good health (CMV status not recorded). Some clones in this sample may be carry-over from other donors' samples.

This rearrangement joins TRBV4-3 to TRBJ1-5; no firm D call. Trimming took 0 bases from V and 1 from J, leaving 7 bases between them. The CDR3 is 15 amino acids. Germline V gives CDR1 LGHNA, CDR2 YSLEER. The CDR3 DNA sequence: TGCGCCAGCAGCCAAGATACCGGGAGCAATCAGCCCCAGCATTTT. It is translated as CASSQDTGSNQPQHF.

The chain uses TRBV6-5 and TRBJ2-3; weak D call: TRBD1 (6 bases). The CDR3 is made up of 13 amino acids. The germline V and J ends were trimmed by 6 bases and 4 bases, with 11 bases remaining between them. Germline V gene sequence: CDR1 MNHEY, CDR2 SVGAGI. CDR3 in amino acids: CASRDRPPDTQYF. DNA of the CDR3: TGTGCCAGCAGGGACAGACCACCAGATACGCAGTATTTT.

The genes are TRBV28 and TRBJ2-1; 7 bases fit TRBD2. The length of the CDR3 is 12 residues. V trimming: 10 bases; J trimming: 8 bases; junction bases outside the gene matches: 8. From germline, CDR1 is MDHEN and CDR2 SYDVKM. The CDR3 reads CATATSIYEQFF. CDR3 in DNA: TGTGCCACCGCGACTAGCATCTATGAGCAGTTCTTC.

This chain uses TRBV5-1 with TRBJ1-4; no clear D. The CDR3 runs 13 residues. Between the trimmed V and J ends, which lost 0 bases and 7 bases, there was a span of 7 bases. Germline values: CDR1 SGHRS, CDR2 YFSETQ. For the CDR3, the DNA is TGCGCCAGCAGCTTGGGGTCAGCTGAAAAACTGTTTTTT. This translates into CASSLGSAEKLFF.

The rearrangement uses TRBV5-6 and TRBJ2-1; the match to TRBD1 covers 7 bases. V lost 2 bases and J lost 5; bases outside the gene matches: 4. The CDR3 extends over 14 amino acids. The germline V gene has CDR1 SGHDT and CDR2 YYEEEE. CDR3 in amino acids: CASSFRDSHNEQFF. In DNA form, the CDR3 reads TGTGCCAGCAGCTTTCGGGACAGCCACAATGAGCAGTTCTTC.

Ten or more counts support this clonotype. V and J are TRBV7-2 and TRBJ2-4; TRBD1 matches 8 bases. Germline V gene data show CDR1 as SGHTA and CDR2 as FQGNSA. V lost 5 bases, J lost 11 bases, and 8 bases stayed unmatched. This CDR3 is built from 13 residues. This CDR3 reads CASSLVPGQVQYF. DNA for the CDR3: TGTGCCAGCAGCCTTGTACCGGGACAGGTTCAGTACTTC.

This clonotype was found a few times. The J gene is TRBJ2-7, the V gene TRBV20-1; 10 nucleotides match TRBD2. Unmatched junction bases numbered 2, after V lost 3 bases and J lost 3 bases. Germline loops: CDR1 DFQATT, CDR2 SNEGSKA (reference sequence). The CDR3 length is 13 residues. The CDR3 loop reads CSARVAGGYEQYF. The CDR3 nucleotides read TGCAGTGCTAGGGTAGCGGGGGGCTACGAGCAGTACTTC.

The chain uses TRBV20-1 and TRBJ2-7, with a weak D call TRBD1 (5 bases). CDR1 DFQATT and CDR2 SNEGSKA come from the germline V gene (reference sequence). The CDR3 covers 14 residues. V lost 0 bases, J lost 5 bases, and 14 bases lay in between. The CDR3 is CSARDRTGADEQYF. CDR3 nucleotides: TGCAGTGCTAGAGATCGCACAGGCGCGGACGAGCAGTACTTC.

At least ten counts were recorded for this clonotype. The V call is TRBV7-9, the J call TRBJ1-1, with D perhaps matching TRBD1 (6 bases). CDR3 length equals 15 residues. The germline V gene encodes CDR1 SEHNR and CDR2 FQNEAQ (reference sequence). Trimming took 6 bases from V and 0 from J, leaving 14 bases between them. Written as DNA, the CDR3 is TGTGCCAGCAGTCGGCTTGGGGGGCTGAACACTGAAGCTTTCTTT. It is translated as CASSRLGGLNTEAFF.

This clonotype was detected only a few times. The chain links TRBV11-3 to TRBJ2-1; D remains ambiguous. In germline, CDR1 is SGHNT, CDR2 YENEEA. V lost 1 base and J lost 9, with 7 bases in between. The CDR3 is 12 residues long. In nucleotides, the CDR3 is TGTGCCAGCAGCTTAGCTGGCGGTGAGCAGTTCTTC. Translated, it gives CASSLAGGEQFF.

This clonotype was detected only once. V gene TRBV20-1 combines with J gene TRBJ2-2; D gene uncertain. Germline V gene sequence: CDR1 DFQATT, CDR2 SNEGSKA (reference sequence). This CDR3 is built from 13 residues. V lost 0 bases and J lost 5, with 7 bases in between. CDR3 sequence reads: CSARETATGELFF. As DNA, the CDR3 is TGCAGTGCTAGAGAGACGGCAACCGGGGAGCTGTTTTTT.

CDR3 sequence: CSVWTSGSGEQYF. The CDR3 DNA is TGCAGCGTTTGGACTAGCGGGAGTGGGGAGCAGTACTTC. V gene TRBV29-1 combines with J gene TRBJ2-7; TRBD2 matches at 13 bases. This CDR3 comprises 13 residues. The germline CDR1 and CDR2 sequences are SQVTM and ANQGSEA. V dropped 5 bases and J dropped 7; count of bases not matched to a gene: 5.

The V call is TRBV19, the J call TRBJ1-5; 7 bases match TRBD1. CDR1 and CDR2 (germline): LNHDA, SQIVND (reference sequence). The CDR3 totals 17 residues. After removal of 6 bases from V and 1 base from J, the junction contained 12 bases not matched to a gene. The CDR3 protein is CASRNDREGWSNQPQHF. The CDR3 DNA follows: TGTGCCAGTAGGAACGACAGGGAAGGTTGGAGCAATCAGCCCCAGCATTTT.

This clonotype was counted a few times. The chain recombines TRBV20-1 with TRBJ1-2, with 7 bases identical to TRBD1. V trimming: 6 bases; J trimming: 4 bases; junction bases outside the gene matches: 5. Looked up from germline, CDR1 is DFQATT and CDR2 is SNEGSKA (reference sequence). CDR3 length: 12 amino acids. The CDR3 loop is CSAMGQLYGYTF. Written as DNA, the CDR3 is TGCAGTGCAATGGGACAGCTCTATGGCTACACCTTC.

The chain employs TRBV2 and TRBJ2-3; no firm D call. CDR1 and CDR2 from the germline V gene are SNHLY and FYNNEI. The CDR3 extends over 11 amino acids. V gave up 4 bases and J gave up 5 bases, with 4 bases separating them. CDR3 protein: CASSVQDTQYF. The CDR3 DNA sequence: TGTGCCAGCAGTGTTCAAGATACGCAGTATTTT.

The chain uses TRBV7-2 and TRBJ2-1; perhaps TRBD1 as D (6 bases). Germline V CDR1 and CDR2: SGHTA, FQGNSA. The germline V and J ends were trimmed by 1 base and 6 bases, with 10 bases remaining between them. CDR3 length: 14 amino acids. The CDR3 sequence is CASSLVQGTNEQFF. The CDR3 DNA reads TGTGCCAGCAGCTTAGTACAGGGTACCAATGAGCAGTTCTTC.

This chain uses TRBV20-1 with TRBJ1-6; 8 bases are a match to TRBD1. CDR3 length: 14 amino acids. Per germline, CDR1 DFQATT and CDR2 SNEGSKA (reference sequence). The junction had 3 bases not matched to a gene; V was cut back by 3 bases and J by 5 bases. The CDR3 coding sequence is TGCAGTGCTAGGGACAGGGCCCATAATTCACCCCTCCACTTT. Protein product: CSARDRAHNSPLHF.

At least ten counts were recorded for this clonotype. The chain links TRBV7-2 to TRBJ2-1; 11 bases agree with TRBD2. The CDR3 consists of 16 residues. J lost 2 bases, V lost 3 bases, and 3 bases had no gene match. The germline CDR1 and CDR2 sequences are SGHTA and FQGNSA. The CDR3 DNA reads TGTGCCAGCAGCTTTACACTAGCGGGGGCCTACAATGAGCAGTTCTTC. Translated, it gives CASSFTLAGAYNEQFF.

The V call is TRBV7-2, the J call TRBJ2-3, with 8 bases aligning to TRBD2. The CDR3 consists of 17 residues. The germline gives CDR1 SGHTA, CDR2 FQGNSA. With 5 bases clipped from V and 0 bases from J, the junction kept 10 bases outside the gene matches. This CDR3 is CASSPPGGGLSTDTQYF. Here the CDR3 DNA reads TGTGCCAGCAGCCCCCCCGGGGGGGGGTTAAGCACAGATACGCAGTATTTT.

This clonotype was counted between two and nine times. This rearrangement joins TRBV12-3 or TRBV12-4 to TRBJ1-1; tentatively, D is TRBD1 (6 bases). The ends were cut back, 5 bases at V and 2 bases at J, with 18 bases in the middle. This CDR3 region has 16 residues. The DNA for the CDR3 is TGTGCCAGCAGTGCCGGGACACCCAGCCTAAACACTGAAGCTTTCTTT. The encoded protein is CASSAGTPSLNTEAFF.

This chain joins TRBV5-1 and TRBJ2-5; a possible D gene is TRBD1 (7 bases). This CDR3 is built from 15 residues. Germline assignment: CDR1 SGHRS and CDR2 YFSETQ. Trimming cost V 4 bases and J 0 bases, with 13 bases left between them. Here the CDR3 reads CASSGGTADQETQYF. The CDR3 nucleotides read TGCGCCAGCAGCGGGGGGACAGCGGACCAAGAGACCCAGTACTTC. The full variable domain, in which reference TRBV5-1 and TRBJ2-5 provide the parts outside the CDR3, is KAGVTQTPRYLIKTRGQQVTLSCSPISGHRSVSWYQQTPGQGLQFLFEYFSETQRNKGNFPGRFSGRQFSNSRSEMNVSTLELGDSALYLCASSGGTADQETQYFGPGTRLLVL.